This T cell receptor (beta chain) is from a study of blood T cell repertoires in COVID-19. Study details: Researchers got acute and convalescent COVID-19 samples from the United States, Italy and Spain. Nucleic acid was either cDNA or gDNA, and it came from T cells, B-cell-depleted T cells, or PBMCs.

Per the authors' pipeline: It was from reference gene primer amplification that nucleated cell counts were estimated. Libraries were prepared by immunoSEQ multiplex PCR; TCRdb keeps only in-frame clonotypes and omits some of them. V and J calls and clone size are as listed in that table; D and trimming were resolved from the DNA. Of 170,000 or so clones listed, around nine tenths are singletons. This clone appeared once. Followed over time, Seattle patients had been enrolled while infection was active. Germline V gene lookup returns CDR1 LGHDT and CDR2 YNNKEL (reference sequence). The CDR3 covers 17 residues. V lost 0 bases to trimming and J lost 4 bases, with 16 bases between them.

The sequencing sample was made of peripheral blood. This chain connects TRBV3-1 (or the pseudogene TRBV3-2) to TRBJ2-1; D is possibly TRBD2 (5 bases). The TCR comes from a man in his 60s with COVID-19, enrolled during active disease. The CDR3 nucleotides read TGTGCCAGCAGCCAAGAAAGACCCGGGAAAGGATACAATGAGCAGTTCTTC. Translation gives CASSQERPGKGYNEQFF.